This T cell receptor (beta chain) derives from a study of blood T cell repertoires in COVID-19. Study as a whole: The samples span acute and convalescent COVID-19 from the United States, Italy and Spain.

Original processing notes: Estimation of nucleated cell counts was performed using reference gene primer amplification. TCRdb keeps only in-frame clones here, not all; method: immunoSEQ multiplex PCR. The V and J calls and clone size are taken from that table; D and trimming were inferred from the DNA. The data contain hundreds of thousands of clones, 87% of them seen just once; the ten biggest clones take up more than 5%. The CDR3 is made up of 15 amino acids. V was trimmed by 2 bases and J by 1 base, leaving 11 bases between them. Germline loops: CDR1 ENHRY, CDR2 SYGVKD. This TCR derives from a woman aged 25-40 years with acute COVID-19. The V call is TRBV10-3, the J call TRBJ1-1; D not certain. The sequenced sample was PBMCs or T cells enriched from blood (not recorded which). DNA of the CDR3: TGTGCCATCAGTGAGCCCGGTGAGAAGAACACTGAAGCTTTCTTT. This gives the protein CAISEPGEKNTEAFF.